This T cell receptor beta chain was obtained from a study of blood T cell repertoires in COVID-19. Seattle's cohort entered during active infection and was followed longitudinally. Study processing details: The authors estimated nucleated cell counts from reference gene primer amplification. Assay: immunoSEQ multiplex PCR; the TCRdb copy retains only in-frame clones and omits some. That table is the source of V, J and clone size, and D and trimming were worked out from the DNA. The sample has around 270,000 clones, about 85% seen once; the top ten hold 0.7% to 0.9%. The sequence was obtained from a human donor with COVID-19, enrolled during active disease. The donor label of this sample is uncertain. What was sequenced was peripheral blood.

The CDR3 loop is CAVAQGPDTQYF. The CDR3 bases are TGTGCCGTAGCCCAGGGGCCAGATACGCAGTATTTT. The chain links TRBV6-5 to TRBJ2-3; D is perhaps TRBD1 (6 bases). With 11 bases removed from V and 4 bases from J, the gap between germline ends came to 13 bases. The CDR3 is 12 amino acids. Germline V gives CDR1 MNHEY, CDR2 SVGAGI.